The 21 T cell receptor beta chains given below trace back to one sample, sequenced in a study of T cell responses to AZD1222 COVID-19 vaccine. Sequencing was performed with immunoSEQ multiplex PCR; in TCRdb, only in-frame clones are kept and a portion is missing. The top ten hold around 3% of the sample, which has approximately 210,000 clones, roughly 90% seen once. This material consisted of peripheral blood, taken 28 days after the second AZD1222 dose. Receptors were obtained from an adult who received the AZD1222 COVID-19 vaccine.

V and J are TRBV24-1 and TRBJ2-3; D is perhaps TRBD2 (5 bases). The CDR3 totals 14 residues. V shed 3 bases and J shed 2 bases, with 8 bases lying between them. CDR1 KGHDR and CDR2 SFDVKD come from the germline V gene. This CDR3 reads CATSDRGPTDTQYF. CDR3 nucleotides: TGTGCCACCAGTGATAGAGGGCCCACAGATACGCAGTATTTT.

V usage is TRBV3-1 (or the pseudogene TRBV3-2) and J usage is TRBJ2-1, with 7 positions matching TRBD2. V lost 1 base to trimming and J lost 6 bases; unmatched junction nucleotides: 12. In germline, CDR1 is LGHDT, CDR2 YNNKEL (reference sequence). CDR3 length equals 17 residues. The CDR3 reads CASSQVWRESPFNEQFF. The CDR3 DNA reads as TGTGCCAGCAGCCAAGTCTGGCGGGAGTCTCCTTTCAATGAGCAGTTCTTC.

The chain links TRBV9 to TRBJ2-5, with 8 bases matching TRBD2. In germline, CDR1 is SGDLS, CDR2 YYNGEE. The length of the CDR3 is 15 residues. With V trimmed by 1 base and J by 2 bases, 4 bases remained unmatched. The DNA of the CDR3 is TGTGCCAGCAGCGTATTAGCGGGGTTACAAGAGACCCAGTACTTC. Translated: CASSVLAGLQETQYF.

The rearrangement uses TRBV7-2 and TRBJ2-1; D is perhaps TRBD1 or TRBD2 (5 bases each). V was cut by 5 bases and J by 4 bases, with 24 bases left in between. The CDR3 loop spans 18 amino acids. Germline CDR1 reads SGHTA; CDR2 reads FQGNSA. The CDR3 loop is CASSRKGNYGTRYNEQFF. CDR3 coding DNA: TGTGCCAGCAGCCGTAAGGGAAACTACGGGACCCGATACAATGAGCAGTTCTTC.

The rearrangement links TRBV19 to TRBJ1-5, with 8 bases identical to TRBD1. V lost 3 bases to trimming and J lost 6 bases; unmatched junction nucleotides: 4. Germline CDR1 LNHDA, CDR2 SQIVND (reference sequence). The CDR3 has 14 residues. CDR3 residues: CASSIHTGGQPQHF. Written as DNA, the CDR3 is TGTGCCAGTAGTATCCATACAGGGGGTCAGCCCCAGCATTTT.

The rearrangement joins TRBV5-1 to TRBJ2-2; TRBD2 matches at 13 bases. Germline CDR1 SGHRS, CDR2 YFSETQ. V shed 3 bases and J 5 bases; nucleotides not matched to a gene: 7. The CDR3 has 17 residues. The CDR3 protein is CASSSFTSGRGTGELFF. The CDR3 coding sequence is TGCGCCAGCAGCTCGTTCACTAGCGGGAGGGGTACCGGGGAGCTGTTTTTT.

The chain recombines TRBV7-8 with TRBJ1-1, with D possibly TRBD1 on 5 matching bases. CDR3 length equals 14 residues. V lost 5 bases and J lost 4, with 14 bases in between. Looked up from germline, CDR1 is SGHVS and CDR2 is FQNEAQ. The chain's CDR3 is CASSLMGGFTEAFF. DNA of the CDR3: TGTGCCAGCAGCCTTATGGGGGGATTCACTGAAGCTTTCTTT. Based on the CDR3 plus reference TRBV7-8 and TRBJ1-1, the full variable domain is GAGVSQSPRYKVAKRGQDVALRCDPISGHVSLFWYQQALGQGPEFLTYFQNEAQLDKSGLPSDRFFAERPEGSVSTLKIQRTQQEDSAVYLCASSLMGGFTEAFFGQGTRLTVV.

The gene calls are TRBV5-6 and TRBJ2-1, with TRBD1 matching 9 bases. The V gene end was trimmed by 5 bases and the J gene end by 7 bases; junction bases not matched to a gene: 10. CDR1 and CDR2 (germline): SGHDT, YYEEEE. This CDR3 spans 15 amino acids. The CDR3 DNA is TGTGCCAGCAGGGCGGCCGGGACAGGGCAGAATGAGCAGTTCTTC. Residues: CASRAAGTGQNEQFF.

This clone is a singleton in its sample. The J gene is TRBJ1-2, the V gene TRBV28; D is ambiguous. V dropped 3 bases and J dropped 3 bases, with 11 bases sitting between them. The V gene's germline CDR1 is MDHEN and CDR2 SYDVKM. The CDR3 has 14 amino acids. CDR3 region: CASSLVGGDYGYTF. The CDR3 DNA reads TGTGCCAGCAGTTTGGTGGGAGGCGACTATGGCTACACCTTC.

This chain joins TRBV11-2 and TRBJ1-2; D is unresolved. CDR1 is SGHAT, CDR2 FQNNGV, per germline. The CDR3 is made up of 14 amino acids. The V end lost 0 bases, the J end lost 4 bases, and 9 bases lay between the germline ends. The CDR3 loop is CASSLDLITYGYTF. DNA for the CDR3: TGTGCCAGCAGCTTAGACCTAATTACCTATGGCTACACCTTC.

The chain joins TRBV18 to TRBJ2-2; D uncertain. V was trimmed by 4 bases and J by 5 bases, leaving 20 bases between them. Germline CDR1 reads KGHSH; CDR2 reads LQKENI. CDR3 length: 17 amino acids. The DNA of the CDR3 is TGTGCCAGCTCACAACAAAGGACGCCCCGTGGGACCGGGGAGCTGTTTTTT. It encodes CASSQQRTPRGTGELFF.

The chain employs TRBV5-1 and TRBJ2-7; TRBD2 aligns across 8 bases. CDR3 length equals 14 residues. Per germline, CDR1 SGHRS and CDR2 YFSETQ. V trimming: 5 bases; J trimming: 0 bases; junction bases outside the gene matches: 4. Written as DNA, the CDR3 is TGCGCCAGCAGATCTAGCGGGTTCTCCTACGAGCAGTACTTC. It specifies CASRSSGFSYEQYF.

The chain carries TRBV12-3 or TRBV12-4 and TRBJ1-5; D uncertain. Trimming removed 5 bases from V and 2 bases from J, with 7 bases in between. CDR3 size: 13 residues. CDR3 protein: CASSPDGNQPQHF. In nucleotides, the CDR3 is TGTGCCAGCAGTCCTGACGGCAATCAGCCCCAGCATTTT.

This rearrangement joins TRBV6-5 to TRBJ1-6, with 8 bases aligning to TRBD1. Germline CDR1 and CDR2: MNHEY and SVGAGI. CDR3 size: 14 residues. The V segment lost 11 bases and the J segment 8 bases; nucleotides outside the gene matches: 11. CDR3 coding DNA: TGTGCCGGCTGGACAGGGTACGAGGATTCACCCCTCCACTTT. This gives the protein CAGWTGYEDSPLHF.

The rearrangement links TRBV5-4 to TRBJ2-7, with 15 bases identical to TRBD2. The ends lost 7 bases at V and 4 bases at J; junction bases unmatched: 0. The CDR3 is 13 residues long. Per the germline V gene, CDR1 is SGHNT and CDR2 is YYREEE (reference sequence). CDR3: CASGLAGGYEQYF. The CDR3 nucleotides read TGTGCCAGCGGACTAGCGGGAGGGTACGAGCAGTACTTC.

The CDR3: CASSVGPGTSYEQYF. The CDR3 DNA sequence: TGTGCCAGCAGCGTAGGCCCAGGGACCTCCTACGAGCAGTACTTC. The chain employs TRBV9 and TRBJ2-7; D might be TRBD1 or TRBD2, each matching 5 bases. This CDR3 spans 15 amino acids. V was trimmed by 0 bases and J by 0 bases, leaving 10 bases between them. The germline V gene has CDR1 SGDLS and CDR2 YYNGEE.

V is TRBV1 and J is TRBJ2-1; the D call in the table, TRBD2, was not verified against the DNA. TRBV1 corresponds to a pseudogene. The CDR3 is 17 amino acids. The CDR3 DNA reads TGCACCAGCAGATCTGACCCTCTAGCGGGAGGCATAAATGAGCAGTTCTTC. It encodes CTSRSDPLAGGINEQFF.

The chain links TRBV6-5 to TRBJ1-1, with a possible D match to TRBD1 (5 bases). Germline CDR1 is MNHEY and CDR2 is SVGAGI. The ends were cut back, 6 bases at V and 6 bases at J, with 20 bases in the middle. The CDR3 sequence is 15 residues long. CDR3 sequence reads: CASRLHGARNAEAFF. The CDR3 bases are TGTGCCAGCAGGCTACACGGGGCACGAAACGCTGAAGCTTTCTTT.

The V gene is TRBV6-5, the J gene TRBJ1-5; possible D gene TRBD1, 6 bases. The length of the CDR3 is 15 residues. Per germline, CDR1 MNHEY and CDR2 SVGAGI. Trimming took off 6 bases at V and 0 bases at J, with 12 bases between the two ends. CDR3: CASSAGTSSNQPQHF. Written as DNA, the CDR3 is TGTGCCAGCAGCGCCGGGACAAGTAGCAATCAGCCCCAGCATTTT.

The V gene is TRBV28, the J gene TRBJ2-4; D is ambiguous. CDR1 and CDR2 from the germline V gene are MDHEN and SYDVKM. V dropped 1 base and J dropped 4 bases, with 8 bases sitting between them. The CDR3 spans 14 residues. The CDR3 DNA follows: TGTGCCAGCAGTTTATTTGCCGGAAAAAACATTCAGTACTTC. Amino acids: CASSLFAGKNIQYF.

The chain couples TRBV28 to TRBJ1-5; perhaps TRBD1 as D (5 bases). The germline V gene has CDR1 MDHEN and CDR2 SYDVKM. V lost 5 bases and J lost 7, with 12 bases in between. The CDR3 runs 13 residues. The CDR3 DNA reads as TGTGCCAGCAGTACGACCGGGGGGCAGCCCCAGCATTTT. Translation gives CASSTTGGQPQHF.